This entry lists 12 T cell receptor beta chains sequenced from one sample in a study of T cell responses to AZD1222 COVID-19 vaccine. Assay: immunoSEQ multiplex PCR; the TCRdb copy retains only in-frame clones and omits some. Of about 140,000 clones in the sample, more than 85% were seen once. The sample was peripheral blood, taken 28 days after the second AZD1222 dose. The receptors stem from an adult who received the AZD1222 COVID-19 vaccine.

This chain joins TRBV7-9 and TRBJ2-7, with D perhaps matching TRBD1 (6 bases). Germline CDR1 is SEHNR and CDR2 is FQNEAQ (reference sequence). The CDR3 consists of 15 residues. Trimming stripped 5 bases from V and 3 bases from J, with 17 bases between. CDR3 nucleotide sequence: TGTGCCAGCAGCCCACTAGTACAGGGATACTACGAGCAGTACTTC. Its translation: CASSPLVQGYYEQYF.

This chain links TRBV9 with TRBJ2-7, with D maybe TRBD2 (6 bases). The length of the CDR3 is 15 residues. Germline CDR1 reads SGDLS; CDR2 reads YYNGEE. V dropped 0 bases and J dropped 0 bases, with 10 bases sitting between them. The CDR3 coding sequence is TGTGCCAGCAGCGTAGCTCCGACTAGCTCCTACGAGCAGTACTTC. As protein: CASSVAPTSSYEQYF.

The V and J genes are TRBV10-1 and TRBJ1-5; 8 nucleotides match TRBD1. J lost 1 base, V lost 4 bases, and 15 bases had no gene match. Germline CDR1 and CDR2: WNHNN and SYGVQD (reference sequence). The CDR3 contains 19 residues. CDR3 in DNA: TGCGCCAGCAGTGGCCCCCGTGGGACAGGTCAGGGAAGCAATCAGCCCCAGCATTTT. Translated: CASSGPRGTGQGSNQPQHF.

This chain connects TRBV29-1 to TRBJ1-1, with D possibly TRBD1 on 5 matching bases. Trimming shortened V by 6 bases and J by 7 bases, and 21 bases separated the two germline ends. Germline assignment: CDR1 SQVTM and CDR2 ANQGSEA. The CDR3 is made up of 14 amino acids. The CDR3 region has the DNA TGCAGCGTCCCAAGGTCAGGGTGGGCAAATGAAGCTTTCTTT. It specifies CSVPRSGWANEAFF.

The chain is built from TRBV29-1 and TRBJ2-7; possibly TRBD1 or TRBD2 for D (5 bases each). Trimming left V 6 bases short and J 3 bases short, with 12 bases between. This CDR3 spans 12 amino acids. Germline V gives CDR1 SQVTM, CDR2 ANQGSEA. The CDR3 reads CSVQGEVYEQYF. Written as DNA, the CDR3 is TGCAGCGTCCAGGGAGAGGTCTACGAGCAGTACTTC.

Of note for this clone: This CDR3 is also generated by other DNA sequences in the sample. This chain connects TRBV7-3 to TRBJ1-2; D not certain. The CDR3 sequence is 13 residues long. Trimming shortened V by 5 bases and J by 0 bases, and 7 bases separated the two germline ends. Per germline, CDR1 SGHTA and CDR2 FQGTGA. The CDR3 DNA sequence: TGTGCCAGCAGCCTCACAGCTAACTATGGCTACACCTTC. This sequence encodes CASSLTANYGYTF.

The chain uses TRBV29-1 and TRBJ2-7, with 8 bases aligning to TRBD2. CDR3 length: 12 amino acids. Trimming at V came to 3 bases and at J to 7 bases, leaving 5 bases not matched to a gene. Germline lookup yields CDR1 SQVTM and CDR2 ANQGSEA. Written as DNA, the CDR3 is TGCAGCGTTGAGGGACTAGGGCGTGAGCAGTACTTC. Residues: CSVEGLGREQYF.

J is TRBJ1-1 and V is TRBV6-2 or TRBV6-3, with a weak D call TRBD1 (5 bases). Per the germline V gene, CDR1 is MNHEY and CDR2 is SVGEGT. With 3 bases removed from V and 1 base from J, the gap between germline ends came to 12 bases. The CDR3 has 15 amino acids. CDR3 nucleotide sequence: TGTGCCAGCAGTTATGGGGACCCTTCGAACACTGAAGCTTTCTTT. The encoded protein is CASSYGDPSNTEAFF.

CDR3 sequence: CASSVTWGRSIPGELFF. CDR3 bases: TGTGCCAGCAGCGTAACGTGGGGTCGTTCTATCCCCGGGGAGCTGTTTTTT. The chain is built from TRBV9 and TRBJ2-2; D ambiguous. The V gene lost 1 base and the J gene lost 6 bases, with 19 bases spanning the gap. CDR1 is SGDLS, CDR2 YYNGEE, per germline. The CDR3 length is 17 residues.

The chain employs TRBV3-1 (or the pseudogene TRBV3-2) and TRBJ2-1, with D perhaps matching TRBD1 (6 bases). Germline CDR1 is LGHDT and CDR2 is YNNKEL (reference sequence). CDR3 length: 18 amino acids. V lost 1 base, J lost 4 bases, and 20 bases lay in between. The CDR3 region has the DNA TGTGCCAGCAGCCAAGCCAGGGACACCCGAATGTTGTACAATGAGCAGTTCTTC. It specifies CASSQARDTRMLYNEQFF.

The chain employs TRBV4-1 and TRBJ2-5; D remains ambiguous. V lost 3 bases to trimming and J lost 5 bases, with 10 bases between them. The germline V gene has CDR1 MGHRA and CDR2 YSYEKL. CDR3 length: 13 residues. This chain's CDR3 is CASSHVHGETQYF. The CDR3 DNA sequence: TGCGCCAGCAGCCATGTCCATGGGGAGACCCAGTACTTC.

The CDR3 loop reads CASSSPGDPSSYNEQFF. Here the CDR3 DNA reads TGTGCCAGCAGCTCGCCGGGGGACCCGAGCTCCTACAATGAGCAGTTCTTC. The chain has TRBV7-3 and TRBJ2-1, with a possible D match to TRBD2 (6 bases). Trimming took 4 bases from V and 0 from J, leaving 16 bases between them. Looked up from germline, CDR1 is SGHTA and CDR2 is FQGTGA. This CDR3 contains 17 residues.